This T cell receptor beta chain was found in a study of blood T cell repertoires in COVID-19 (dated by TCRdb to about 2020). Describing the broader study: The collaborator samples originated in the United States, Italy and Spain and spanned the acute and convalescent phases of COVID-19. The prospective study material was composed of cDNA or gDNA derived from T cells, B-cell-depleted T cells, or PBMCs. Subjects who had been exposed to COVID-19, were actively infected with it, or had recovered from it provided the deeply sampled blood TCRbeta repertoires that made up the dataset. A freely available public database, intended as a resource for researchers studying the immune response to SARS-CoV-2, is where the repertoires were released. Samples came from the ongoing ImmuneRACE study (first 160 participants) plus 1,254 subjects from 6 global collaborators. Sample metadata almost always included a de-identified subject ID, COVID-19 status, age in years and sex. HLA class I and class II types, where available, came from metadata supplied by the sample provider rather than from assay-based typing.

Results and caveats for the whole study, not just this receptor: The quantity of clinical and demographic metadata differed by source and by participant and was supplied without curation.

CDR1 and CDR2, looked up from the germline V gene, are SGHDT and YYEEEE. V loses 0 bases of germline sequence and J loses 0 bases, and the interval between the two ends is 9 bases. The CDR3 runs 16 amino acids, cysteine and phenylalanine included. Of the read, only the CDR3 DNA is kept; its 48 bases are in frame from base 1. Remarks on this clone: Its antigen is still unknown. There are no base qualities to consult, and no much larger clone falls within one base.

The immunoSEQ Assay, a bias-controlled multiplex PCR, was used to amplify TCRbeta CDR3 regions from genomic DNA. The authors processed their data as follows. The number of nucleated cells in each sample was estimated by amplification of reference gene primers within the assay. To quantify the absolute abundance of each unique TCRbeta CDR3 rearrangement, sequence reads were collapsed and filtered. Productive Simpson clonality was computed per sample as the square root of Simpson's diversity index over productive rearrangements. Drawn from immuneACCESS, this table holds only the in-frame rearrangements with V and J called that TCRdb kept. Clones are partly lost; checked studies trace under half to an unresolved V gene and leave the rest unexplained. The DNA gave D and trimming, while V, J and clone size come from that table. Present in this sample are 60,000 to 75,000 clones, approximately 85% of which were seen just once. Roughly 12% of the sample lies in the top ten.

Whole blood was collected in K2EDTA tubes by collaborating institutions according to the institutions' own protocols. For TCRbeta analysis, collaborator samples were shipped as frozen whole blood, as isolated PBMCs, or as DNA extracted from either sample type. The chain uses TRBV5-6 and TRBJ2-2; the best D guess is TRBD1, with 5 bases matching. This receptor was obtained from a human donor in a cohort sampled during active COVID-19. The specimen was peripheral blood. The CDR3 region: CASSLGTSANTGELFF. The nucleotides are TGTGCCAGCAGCTTGGGGACAAGTGCGAACACCGGGGAGCTGTTTTTT.